A selection of T cell receptor beta chains follows, all from one sample in a study of shared clonotypes between healthy human individuals. The assay was immunoSEQ multiplex PCR, and TCRdb's table has in-frame clones only and misses some. The sample lists under 2,500,000 clones; around 95% were seen once. The specimen was naive CD4+ T cells sorted from blood. These TCRs come from a man aged 18 to 30 in good health. The CDR3 runs from the conserved cysteine through the conserved F or W. D genes are given only for firm matches. Expanded clones get a size class; other rows say once, few or many, or leave the size out.

abundance: NA
j_gene: TRBJ2-7
v_gene: TRBV2
d_gene: TRBD2
CDR3aa: CASNRAGGPRGEQYF
CDR3nt: TGTGCCAGCAACCGGGCGGGGGGGCCGAGAGGCGAGCAGTACTTC

abundance: NA
j_gene: TRBJ1-4
v_gene: TRBV7-3
d_gene: TRBD1
CDR3aa: CASSPGQGGANEKLFF
CDR3nt: TGTGCCAGCAGCCCGGGACAGGGGGGAGCTAATGAAAAACTGTTTTTT

abundance: NA
j_gene: TRBJ2-1
v_gene: TRBV28
d_gene: NA
CDR3aa: CASSYSWTPSGNEQFF
CDR3nt: TGTGCCAGCAGTTATTCCTGGACCCCCTCGGGGAATGAGCAGTTCTTC

abundance: NA
j_gene: TRBJ1-1
v_gene: TRBV5-1
d_gene: TRBD1
CDR3aa: CASSNRDRGYEAFF
CDR3nt: TGCGCCAGCAGCAACCGGGACAGGGGATATGAAGCTTTCTTT

abundance: NA
j_gene: TRBJ2-1
v_gene: TRBV5-1
d_gene: TRBD2
CDR3aa: CASRLGEGAGVPFF
CDR3nt: TGCGCCAGCAGACTAGGGGAAGGCGCGGGAGTTCCGTTCTTC

abundance: few
j_gene: TRBJ2-7
v_gene: TRBV10-1
d_gene: NA
CDR3aa: CASSESSRGEQYF
CDR3nt: TGCGCCAGCAGTGAGTCGAGTAGGGGCGAGCAGTACTTC

abundance: NA
j_gene: TRBJ2-5
v_gene: TRBV5-3
d_gene: NA
CDR3aa: CARSLWRSYF
CDR3nt: TGTGCCAGAAGCTTGTGGCGGAGTTACTTC

abundance: NA
j_gene: TRBJ2-7
v_gene: TRBV7-2
d_gene: NA
CDR3aa: CASSLARGGGGYEQYF
CDR3nt: TGTGCCAGCAGCTTAGCGCGAGGCGGAGGGGGCTACGAGCAGTACTTC

abundance: NA
j_gene: TRBJ1-5
v_gene: TRBV6-6
d_gene: NA
CDR3aa: CASSYLGGSNQPQHF
CDR3nt: TGTGCCAGCAGTTACTTGGGAGGTAGCAATCAGCCCCAGCATTTT

abundance: NA
j_gene: TRBJ1-5
v_gene: TRBV7-2
d_gene: NA
CDR3aa: CASSFPGASQHF
CDR3nt: TGTGCCAGCAGCTTTCCGGGCGCGTCCCAGCATTTT

abundance: NA
j_gene: TRBJ2-7
v_gene: TRBV30
d_gene: NA
CDR3aa: CAWSEHLYEQYF
CDR3nt: TGTGCCTGGAGTGAGCACCTCTACGAGCAGTACTTC

abundance: NA
j_gene: TRBJ2-6
v_gene: TRBV5-1
d_gene: NA
CDR3aa: CASSFSGAGANVLTF
CDR3nt: TGCGCCAGCAGCTTCTCGGGAGCTGGGGCCAACGTCCTGACTTTC

abundance: NA
j_gene: TRBJ2-7
v_gene: TRBV9
d_gene: TRBD1
CDR3aa: CASSGQDRVPYEQYF
CDR3nt: TGTGCCAGCAGCGGTCAGGACAGGGTACCCTACGAGCAGTACTTC

abundance: NA
j_gene: TRBJ1-2
v_gene: TRBV5-5
d_gene: NA
CDR3aa: CASSQDRVNYGYTF
CDR3nt: TGTGCCAGCAGCCAGGACAGAGTAAACTATGGCTACACCTTC

abundance: NA
j_gene: TRBJ1-1
v_gene: TRBV5-4
d_gene: NA
CDR3aa: CASSFSTLSGAEAFF
CDR3nt: TGTGCCAGCAGCTTCAGTACCTTGAGTGGGGCTGAAGCTTTCTTT

abundance: NA
j_gene: TRBJ1-6
v_gene: TRBV5-8
d_gene: NA
CDR3aa: CASSPGLLNSPLHF
CDR3nt: TGTGCCAGCAGCCCGGGACTGCTTAATTCACCCCTCCACTTT

abundance: NA
j_gene: TRBJ2-3
v_gene: TRBV9
d_gene: TRBD2
CDR3aa: CASSMGLAPDTQYF
CDR3nt: TGTGCCAGCAGCATGGGACTAGCCCCAGATACGCAGTATTTT

abundance: NA
j_gene: TRBJ2-7
v_gene: TRBV5-1
d_gene: TRBD1
CDR3aa: CASSLGQIAYEQYF
CDR3nt: TGCGCCAGCAGCCTGGGACAGATCGCCTACGAGCAGTACTTC

abundance: NA
j_gene: TRBJ1-5
v_gene: TRBV28
d_gene: NA
CDR3aa: CASSLAGAGNYQPQHF
CDR3nt: TGTGCCAGCAGTTTAGCGGGTGCAGGTAACTATCAGCCCCAGCATTTT

abundance: NA
j_gene: TRBJ2-7
v_gene: TRBV11-2
d_gene: NA
CDR3aa: CASSLGRTWDEQYF
CDR3nt: TGTGCCAGCAGCTTAGGGAGGACTTGGGACGAGCAGTACTTC

abundance: NA
j_gene: TRBJ1-5
v_gene: TRBV2
d_gene: NA
CDR3aa: CASSGSGWGQPQHF
CDR3nt: TGTGCCAGCAGTGGTTCGGGTTGGGGTCAGCCCCAGCATTTT

abundance: NA
j_gene: TRBJ2-3
v_gene: TRBV4-2
d_gene: NA
CDR3aa: CASSQVGVSTDTQYF
CDR3nt: TGTGCCAGCAGCCAAGTAGGGGTGAGCACAGATACGCAGTATTTT

abundance: NA
j_gene: TRBJ1-3
v_gene: TRBV6-5
d_gene: NA
CDR3aa: CASSYEGLGGNTIYF
CDR3nt: TGTGCCAGCAGTTACGAGGGGCTGGGAGGAAACACCATATATTTT

abundance: NA
j_gene: TRBJ2-7
v_gene: TRBV18
d_gene: TRBD1
CDR3aa: CASSQGQGTYEQYF
CDR3nt: TGTGCCAGCTCACAAGGACAGGGGACCTACGAGCAGTACTTC

abundance: NA
j_gene: TRBJ2-7
v_gene: TRBV7-2
d_gene: TRBD2
CDR3aa: CASSLASGGASYEQYF
CDR3nt: TGTGCCAGCAGCTTAGCTAGCGGGGGCGCATCCTACGAGCAGTACTTC

abundance: once
j_gene: TRBJ2-1
v_gene: TRBV30
d_gene: NA
CDR3aa: CAWSGYNEQFF
CDR3nt: TGTGCCTGGAGCGGGTACAATGAGCAGTTCTTC

abundance: NA
j_gene: TRBJ1-2
v_gene: TRBV28
d_gene: NA
CDR3aa: CASSLVAGAGLGYTF
CDR3nt: TGTGCCAGCAGTTTAGTGGCCGGCGCCGGGTTGGGCTACACCTTC

abundance: NA
j_gene: TRBJ2-5
v_gene: TRBV11-3
d_gene: TRBD1
CDR3aa: CASSPILGQQETQYF
CDR3nt: TGTGCCAGCAGCCCCATTCTGGGACAGCAAGAGACCCAGTACTTC

abundance: NA
j_gene: TRBJ1-1
v_gene: TRBV11-2
d_gene: NA
CDR3aa: CASSFEGTEAFF
CDR3nt: TGTGCCAGCAGCTTCGAGGGCACTGAAGCTTTCTTT

abundance: NA
j_gene: TRBJ1-5
v_gene: TRBV28
d_gene: NA
CDR3aa: CASSGQKFNQPQHF
CDR3nt: TGTGCCAGCAGCGGACAGAAGTTCAATCAGCCCCAGCATTTT

abundance: NA
j_gene: TRBJ2-7
v_gene: TRBV6-5
d_gene: TRBD1
CDR3aa: CASSYDGTETYEQYF
CDR3nt: TGTGCCAGCAGTTACGACGGGACAGAAACCTACGAGCAGTACTTC

abundance: NA
j_gene: TRBJ2-3
v_gene: TRBV9
d_gene: TRBD2
CDR3aa: CASSVAGTSGGKDTQYF
CDR3nt: TGTGCCAGCAGCGTTGCCGGGACTAGCGGGGGGAAAGATACGCAGTATTTT

abundance: NA
j_gene: TRBJ2-2
v_gene: TRBV11-2
d_gene: TRBD2
CDR3aa: CASSLALAGGKGELFF
CDR3nt: TGTGCCAGCAGCTTAGCCCTAGCGGGGGGAAAGGGGGAGCTGTTTTTT

abundance: NA
j_gene: TRBJ2-2
v_gene: TRBV4-1
d_gene: TRBD1
CDR3aa: CASSQGPGGTGTGELFF
CDR3nt: TGCGCCAGCAGCCAAGGCCCAGGGGGCACGGGCACCGGGGAGCTGTTTTTT

abundance: NA
j_gene: TRBJ2-3
v_gene: TRBV6-5
d_gene: TRBD1
CDR3aa: CASSVKTGPDTQYF
CDR3nt: TGTGCCAGCAGCGTTAAGACAGGGCCAGATACGCAGTATTTT

abundance: few
j_gene: TRBJ1-5
v_gene: TRBV6-5
d_gene: NA
CDR3aa: CASSYSEDQPQHF
CDR3nt: TGTGCCAGCAGTTACTCAGAGGATCAGCCCCAGCATTTT

abundance: NA
j_gene: TRBJ2-3
v_gene: TRBV6-1
d_gene: NA
CDR3aa: CASSEVRTDTDTQYF
CDR3nt: TGTGCCAGCAGTGAAGTAAGGACAGACACAGATACGCAGTATTTT

abundance: NA
j_gene: TRBJ2-7
v_gene: TRBV18
d_gene: NA
CDR3aa: CASSPPPGTYEQYF
CDR3nt: TGTGCCAGCTCACCCCCCCCAGGTACCTACGAGCAGTACTTC

abundance: NA
j_gene: TRBJ2-2
v_gene: TRBV10-3
d_gene: NA
CDR3aa: CAISVITGPHGELFF
CDR3nt: TGTGCCATCAGTGTCATTACAGGGCCCCACGGGGAGCTGTTTTTT

abundance: NA
j_gene: TRBJ2-7
v_gene: TRBV28
d_gene: NA
CDR3aa: CASSSGGPGSSEQYF
CDR3nt: TGTGCCAGCAGTTCCGGAGGGCCGGGGAGTAGCGAGCAGTACTTC

abundance: NA
j_gene: TRBJ1-1
v_gene: TRBV6-6
d_gene: NA
CDR3aa: CASSYFNADEAFF
CDR3nt: TGTGCCAGCAGTTATTTTAATGCAGATGAAGCTTTCTTT

abundance: NA
j_gene: TRBJ2-5
v_gene: TRBV5-4
d_gene: TRBD1
CDR3aa: CASSWGTGRSLEETQYF
CDR3nt: TGTGCCAGCAGCTGGGGGACAGGGCGGTCTTTAGAAGAGACCCAGTACTTC

abundance: once
j_gene: TRBJ2-4
v_gene: TRBV5-1
d_gene: NA
CDR3aa: CASSPGHLKAKNIQYF
CDR3nt: TGCGCCAGCAGCCCAGGACACTTAAAAGCCAAAAACATTCAGTACTTC

abundance: NA
j_gene: TRBJ2-7
v_gene: TRBV11-2
d_gene: NA
CDR3aa: CASSFVSDSAYEQYF
CDR3nt: TGTGCCAGCAGCTTTGTCTCGGACTCGGCCTACGAGCAGTACTTC

abundance: NA
j_gene: TRBJ2-5
v_gene: TRBV5-6
d_gene: TRBD2
CDR3aa: CASSTRLAGIQETQYF
CDR3nt: TGTGCCAGCAGCACTCGACTAGCGGGGATCCAAGAGACCCAGTACTTC

abundance: NA
j_gene: TRBJ1-4
v_gene: TRBV5-1
d_gene: NA
CDR3aa: CASSLQLGEKLFF
CDR3nt: TGCGCCAGCAGCTTGCAACTTGGTGAAAAACTGTTTTTT

abundance: NA
j_gene: TRBJ1-1
v_gene: TRBV6-1
d_gene: NA
CDR3aa: CASSWGENTEAFF
CDR3nt: TGTGCCAGCAGTTGGGGGGAGAACACTGAAGCTTTCTTT

abundance: NA
j_gene: TRBJ2-5
v_gene: TRBV7-2
d_gene: NA
CDR3aa: CASSRGLLETQYF
CDR3nt: TGTGCCAGCAGCCGTGGGCTCCTGGAGACCCAGTACTTC

abundance: NA
j_gene: TRBJ2-2
v_gene: TRBV6-5
d_gene: NA
CDR3aa: CASSLLGQTGELFF
CDR3nt: TGTGCCAGCAGCCTGCTCGGACAGACCGGGGAGCTGTTTTTT

abundance: NA
j_gene: TRBJ2-5
v_gene: TRBV7-9
d_gene: NA
CDR3aa: CASSQPGVETQYF
CDR3nt: TGTGCCAGCAGCCAGCCAGGTGTGGAGACCCAGTACTTC

abundance: once
j_gene: TRBJ2-1
v_gene: TRBV5-1
d_gene: TRBD2
CDR3aa: CASSLEGGSKFREQFF
CDR3nt: TGCGCCAGCAGCTTGGAAGGCGGGAGTAAGTTTCGTGAGCAGTTCTTC

abundance: NA
j_gene: TRBJ1-2
v_gene: TRBV7-9
d_gene: NA
CDR3aa: CASSFGGLDVVYGYTF
CDR3nt: TGTGCCAGCAGCTTTGGGGGACTGGACGTGGTCTATGGCTACACCTTC

abundance: NA
j_gene: TRBJ2-4
v_gene: TRBV19
d_gene: NA
CDR3aa: CASIPRDLNIQYF
CDR3nt: TGTGCCAGTATCCCCAGGGATCTCAACATTCAGTACTTC

abundance: NA
j_gene: TRBJ2-5
v_gene: TRBV7-9
d_gene: NA
CDR3aa: CASSRGGTPRGETQYF
CDR3nt: TGTGCCAGCAGCAGGGGGGGGACTCCCCGCGGAGAGACCCAGTACTTC

abundance: once
j_gene: TRBJ1-5
v_gene: TRBV6-5
d_gene: TRBD1
CDR3aa: CASSETGFRQPQHF
CDR3nt: TGTGCCAGCAGCGAGACAGGGTTTCGACAGCCCCAGCATTTT